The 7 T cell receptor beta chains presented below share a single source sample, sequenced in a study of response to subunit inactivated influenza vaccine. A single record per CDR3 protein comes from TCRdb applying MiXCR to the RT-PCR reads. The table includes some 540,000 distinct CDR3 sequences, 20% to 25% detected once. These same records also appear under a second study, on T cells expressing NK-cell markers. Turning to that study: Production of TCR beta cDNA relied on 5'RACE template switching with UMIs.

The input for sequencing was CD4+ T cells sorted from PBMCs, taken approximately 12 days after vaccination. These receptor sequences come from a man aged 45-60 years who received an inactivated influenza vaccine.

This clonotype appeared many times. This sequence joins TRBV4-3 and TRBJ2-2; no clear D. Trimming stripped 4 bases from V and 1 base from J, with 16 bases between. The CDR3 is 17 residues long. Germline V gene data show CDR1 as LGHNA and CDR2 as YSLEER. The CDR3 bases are TGCGCCAGCAGCCTTGCCGCGGACCTTAGGAACACCGGGGAGCTGTTTTTT. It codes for CASSLAADLRNTGELFF.

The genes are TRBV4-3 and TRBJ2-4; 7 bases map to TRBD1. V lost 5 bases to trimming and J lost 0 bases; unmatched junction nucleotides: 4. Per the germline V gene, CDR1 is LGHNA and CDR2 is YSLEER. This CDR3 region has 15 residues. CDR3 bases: TGCGCCAGCAGCATGGACAGGCTAGCCAAAAACATTCAGTACTTC. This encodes CASSMDRLAKNIQYF.

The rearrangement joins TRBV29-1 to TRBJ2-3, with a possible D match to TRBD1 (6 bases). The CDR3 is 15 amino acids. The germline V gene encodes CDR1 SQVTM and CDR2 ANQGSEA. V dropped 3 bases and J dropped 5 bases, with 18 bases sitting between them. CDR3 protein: CSVDPVQGIKDTQYF. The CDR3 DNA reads TGCAGCGTTGACCCTGTACAGGGAATTAAAGATACGCAGTATTTT.

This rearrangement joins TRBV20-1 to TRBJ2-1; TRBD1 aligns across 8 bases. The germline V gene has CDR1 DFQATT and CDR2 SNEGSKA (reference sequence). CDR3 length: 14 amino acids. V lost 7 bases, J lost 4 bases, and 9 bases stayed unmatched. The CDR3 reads CSGRGPFQYNEQFF. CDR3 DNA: TGCAGTGGCAGGGGGCCCTTCCAATACAATGAGCAGTTCTTC.

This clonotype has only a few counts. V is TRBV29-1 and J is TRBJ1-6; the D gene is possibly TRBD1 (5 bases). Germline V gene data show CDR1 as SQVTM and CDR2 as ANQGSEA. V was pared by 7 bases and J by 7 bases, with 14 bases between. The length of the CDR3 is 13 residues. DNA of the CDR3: TGCAGCGCCAGGGAGTTTGGGAATTCACCCCTCCACTTT. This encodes CSAREFGNSPLHF.

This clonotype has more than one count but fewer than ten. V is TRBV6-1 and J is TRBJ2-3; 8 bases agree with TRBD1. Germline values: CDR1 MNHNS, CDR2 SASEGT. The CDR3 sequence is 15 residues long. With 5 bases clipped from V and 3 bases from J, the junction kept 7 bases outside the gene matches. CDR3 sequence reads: CASSLRGQRTDTQYF. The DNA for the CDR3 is TGTGCCAGCAGTCTCAGGGGGCAGAGGACAGATACGCAGTATTTT.

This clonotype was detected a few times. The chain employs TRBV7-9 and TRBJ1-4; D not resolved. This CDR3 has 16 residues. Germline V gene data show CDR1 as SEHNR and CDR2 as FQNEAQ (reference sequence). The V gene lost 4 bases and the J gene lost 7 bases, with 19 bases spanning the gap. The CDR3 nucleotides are TGTGCCAGCAGCTCACAGCGACTGAGATCGCGTGAAAAACTGTTTTTT. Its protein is CASSSQRLRSREKLFF.